Here is one T cell receptor beta chain with its context. The target antigen is unknown. Germline CDR1 is KGHSH and CDR2 is LQKENI. The CDR3 length is 18 residues. Germline trimming cut 4 bases from V and 1 base from J; bases unmatched to any gene: 13. CD4+CD25+CD127- Tregs, CD4+CD25- non-Tregs, CD4 and CD8 cells were sorted. Some clones are missing from TCRdb's copy, which holds only in-frame ones; the method was immunoSEQ multiplex PCR. The table records tens of thousands of clones, about 89% of them present only once. This specimen comes from a study of Tregs in tolerant kidney transplant recipients. Study-level findings and limits: Antigen-driven expansion was suggested because donor-specific Tregs expanded more than all Tregs in tolerant patients. Some patients' samples used different primers over time, so nucleotide sequences weren't comparable. Biological reproducibility was not directly addressed, but technical replication error appeared minimal.

This rearrangement joins TRBV18 to TRBJ1-5, with TRBD1 matching over 7 bases. This specimen was CD4+ T cells from blood, taken before the transplant. This sequence originates from a human donor who received a combined kidney and bone marrow transplant. The CDR3 DNA follows: TGTGCCAGCTCACACAAGGGACAGAACTTTGGCAGCAATCAGCCCCAGCATTTT. Amino acids: CASSHKGQNFGSNQPQHF.